This note documents a single T cell receptor beta chain sequence. No antigen is known for it. In germline, CDR1 is MNHNY, CDR2 SVGAGI (reference sequence). The CDR3 runs to 14 residues. Trimming took 6 bases from V and 3 from J, leaving 14 bases between them. The assay was immunoSEQ multiplex PCR, and TCRdb's table has in-frame clones only and misses some. The sample gives 100,000 or so clones, 85% of which show up once; 20% is in the top ten. The sample comes from a study of cytomegalovirus exposure and HLA in healthy donors. Study-wide results and limits: Among TCR beta chains, those listed as cytomegalovirus-associated numbered around 180. Clusters of TCRs from the first cohort tended to co-occur in the 100 to 150 validation repertoires (as a later analysis found). TCR sequences were mostly rare, though some public TCRs occurred in many donors.

Separation from the approximately 720-subject first cohort characterized the approximately 130-subject validation cohort, to which the donors belonged. The chain links TRBV6-6 to TRBJ1-2; D not resolved. The receptor comes from a man between 18 and 35 years old in good health and CMV-seropositive. Sequencing was performed on PBMCs. The CDR3 region has the DNA TGTGCCAGCAGCTCCCAGCGGGGAGACTATGGCTACACCTTC. Translating it yields CASSSQRGDYGYTF.